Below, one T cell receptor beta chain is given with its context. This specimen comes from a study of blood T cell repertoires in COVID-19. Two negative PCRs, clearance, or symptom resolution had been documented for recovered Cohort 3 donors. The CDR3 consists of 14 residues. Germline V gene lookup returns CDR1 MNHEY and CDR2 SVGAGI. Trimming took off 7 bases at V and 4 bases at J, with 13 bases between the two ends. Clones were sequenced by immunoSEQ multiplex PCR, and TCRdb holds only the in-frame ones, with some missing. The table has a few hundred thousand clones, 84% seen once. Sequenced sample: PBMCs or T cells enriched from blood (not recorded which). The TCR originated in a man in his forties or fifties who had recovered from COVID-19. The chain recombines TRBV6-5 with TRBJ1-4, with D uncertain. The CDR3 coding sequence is TGTGCCAGCACCCAGCCCGGACTTAATGAAAAACTGTTTTTT. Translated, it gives CASTQPGLNEKLFF.